This T cell receptor (beta chain) was identified during a study of blood T cell repertoires in COVID-19. Study in general: Acute and convalescent COVID-19 specimens originated in the United States, Italy and Spain.

As processed by the authors: For nucleated cells, counts were estimated from reference gene primer amplification. Sequencing was performed with immunoSEQ multiplex PCR; in TCRdb, only in-frame clones are kept and a portion is missing. The D gene and trimming were derived from the DNA, and the V and J assignments and clone size from that table. There are some 220,000 clones in the sample; 85% occur only once, and roughly 5% lies in the top ten. CDR1 is KGHSH, CDR2 LQKENI, per germline. The CDR3 consists of 17 residues. With 0 bases removed from V and 5 bases from J, the gap between germline ends came to 19 bases. Seattle's cohort entered during active infection and was followed longitudinally.

Sequencing was done on a sample of peripheral blood. The rearrangement uses TRBV18 and TRBJ1-1; no definite D call. The receptor was isolated from a middle-aged man with COVID-19, enrolled during active disease. The CDR3 nucleotides read TGTGCCAGCTCACCACCGAGGGTGACCCGAGGCCGGACTGAAGCTTTCTTT. Its translation is CASSPPRVTRGRTEAFF.